The source of this T cell receptor beta chain is a study of cytomegalovirus exposure and HLA in healthy donors. Study conclusions and caveats: The study found most TCR sequences rare, yet found some public TCRs in many donors. That first-cohort TCR clusters tended to co-occur in the roughly 130 validation repertoires was found in a later analysis. Using the classifier, cytomegalovirus status was reportedly diagnosed with high specificity and sensitivity.

As for this clone: Its cognate antigen is unknown.

The germline gives CDR1 MDHEN, CDR2 SYDVKM. V shed 3 bases and J 7 bases; nucleotides not matched to a gene: 12. The CDR3 covers 15 residues. Among the 90 to 150 subjects of the validation cohort, separate from the approximately 660-subject first cohort, were the donors. Data came from immunoSEQ multiplex PCR; TCRdb stores just in-frame clones and leaves some out. The sample has 90,000 to 150,000 clones; 70% to 90% are singletons. J is TRBJ2-7 and V is TRBV28, with 7 nucleotides matching TRBD2. This TCR was recovered from a woman aged 18-30 years in good health and CMV-seropositive. The sample consisted of PBMCs. DNA of the CDR3: TGTGCCAGCAGTTTTGTGGGGACTACCATCGGGGAGCAGTACTTC. It yields the protein CASSFVGTTIGEQYF.